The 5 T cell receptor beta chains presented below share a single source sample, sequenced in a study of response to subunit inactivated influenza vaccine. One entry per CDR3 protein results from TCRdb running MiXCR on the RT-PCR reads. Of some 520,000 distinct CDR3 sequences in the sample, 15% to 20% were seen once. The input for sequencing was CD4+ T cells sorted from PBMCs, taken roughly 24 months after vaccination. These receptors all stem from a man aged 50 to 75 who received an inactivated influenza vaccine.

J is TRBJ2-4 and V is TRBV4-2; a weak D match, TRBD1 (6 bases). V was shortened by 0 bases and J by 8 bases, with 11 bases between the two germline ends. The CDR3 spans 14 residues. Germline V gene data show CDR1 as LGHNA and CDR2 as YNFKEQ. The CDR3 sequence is CASSQEGGRYIQYF. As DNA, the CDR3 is TGTGCCAGCAGCCAAGAAGGGGGACGTTACATTCAGTACTTC.

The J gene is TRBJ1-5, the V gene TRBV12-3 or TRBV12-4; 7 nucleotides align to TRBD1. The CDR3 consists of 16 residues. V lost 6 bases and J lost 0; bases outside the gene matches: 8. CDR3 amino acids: CASSPTGSYSNQPQHF. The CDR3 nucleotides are TGTGCCAGCAGCCCGACAGGGTCTTATAGCAATCAGCCCCAGCATTTT.

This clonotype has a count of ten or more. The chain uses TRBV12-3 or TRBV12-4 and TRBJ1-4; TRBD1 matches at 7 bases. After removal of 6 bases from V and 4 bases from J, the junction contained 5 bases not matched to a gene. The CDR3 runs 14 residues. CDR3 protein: CASSPTGYNEKLFF. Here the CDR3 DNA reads TGTGCCAGCAGCCCGACAGGGTATAATGAAAAACTGTTTTTT.

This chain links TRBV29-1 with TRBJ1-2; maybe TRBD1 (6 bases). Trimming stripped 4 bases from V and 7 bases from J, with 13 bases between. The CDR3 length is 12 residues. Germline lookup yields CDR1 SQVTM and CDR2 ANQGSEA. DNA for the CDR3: TGCAGCGTTGCTACAGGGTACGGTGGCTACACCTTC. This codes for CSVATGYGGYTF.

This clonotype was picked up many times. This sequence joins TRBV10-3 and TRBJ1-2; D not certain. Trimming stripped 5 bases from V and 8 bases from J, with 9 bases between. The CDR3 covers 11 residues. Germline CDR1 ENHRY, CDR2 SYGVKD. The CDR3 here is CAISNSGGYTF. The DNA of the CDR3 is TGTGCCATCAGTAACTCTGGCGGCTACACCTTC.